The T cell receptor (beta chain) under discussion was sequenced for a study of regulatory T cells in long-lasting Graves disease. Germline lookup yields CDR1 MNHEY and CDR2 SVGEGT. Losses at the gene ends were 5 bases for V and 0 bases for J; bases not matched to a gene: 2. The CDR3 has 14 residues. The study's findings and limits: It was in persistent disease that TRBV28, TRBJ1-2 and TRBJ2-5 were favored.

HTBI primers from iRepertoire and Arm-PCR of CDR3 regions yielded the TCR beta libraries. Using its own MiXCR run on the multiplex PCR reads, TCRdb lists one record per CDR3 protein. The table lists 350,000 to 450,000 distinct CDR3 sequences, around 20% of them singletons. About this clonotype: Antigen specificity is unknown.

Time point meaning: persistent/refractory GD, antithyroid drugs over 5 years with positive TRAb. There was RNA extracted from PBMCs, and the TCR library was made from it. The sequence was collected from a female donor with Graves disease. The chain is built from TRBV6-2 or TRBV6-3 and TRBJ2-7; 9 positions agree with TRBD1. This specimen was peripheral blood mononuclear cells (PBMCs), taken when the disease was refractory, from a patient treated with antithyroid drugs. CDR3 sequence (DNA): TGTGCCAGCAGTAGGGACAGGGCCTCCTACGAGCAGTACTTC. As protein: CASSRDRASYEQYF.